Described below is a single TCR beta chain sequence and its context. The record originates from a study of T cells in localized non-small cell lung cancer. Here immunoSEQ multiplex PCR was the method, and the copy in TCRdb shows in-frame clones only, minus some. The table includes about 3,000 clones, around 20% detected once. The origin of this receptor is a woman aged 35-75 years with stage I lung adenocarcinoma. Material: normal lung tissue next to the tumor, obtained before any cancer treatment.

Here the CDR3 reads CASRVGQPGQETQYF. DNA for the CDR3: TGTGCCAGCAGAGTTGGACAACCAGGACAAGAGACCCAGTACTTC. This chain joins TRBV2 and TRBJ2-5; TRBD1 might be the D (5 bases). Germline lookup yields CDR1 SNHLY and CDR2 FYNNEI. The ends were cut back, 6 bases at V and 2 bases at J, with 16 bases in the middle. CDR3 length: 15 residues.